This is a list of T cell receptor beta chains from one sample in a study of blood T cell repertoires in COVID-19. The table came from immunoSEQ multiplex PCR; TCRdb's copy has only in-frame clones and leaves some out. This sample has around 180,000 clones, with roughly three quarters found just once. The specimen sequenced was peripheral blood. The receptor source for this set is a woman older than 75 with COVID-19, enrolled during active disease. Each CDR3 is given with its conserved first and last residue. Fields, in order: V gene, J gene, CDR3 protein.

TRBV11-2,TRBJ1-6,CASRQGFYNSPLHF
TRBV28,TRBJ2-3,CASSYQRGGGDTQYF
TRBV27,TRBJ2-3,CASSLKRADTQYF
TRBV10-3,TRBJ1-1,CAISERGTLPEAFF
TRBV5-1,TRBJ2-7,CASSLDPGTYEQYF
TRBV21-1,TRBJ1-4,CASSKAQTAQEKLFF
TRBV2,TRBJ2-1,CASHTATYNEQFF
TRBV7-6,TRBJ2-7,CASSLLGGPPNEQYF
TRBV19,TRBJ1-2,CASSAHGVNYGYTF
TRBV19,TRBJ1-1,CASSKGRVNTEAFF
TRBV23-1,TRBJ1-6,CASSQSSPTGWKNSPLHF
TRBV28,TRBJ2-4,CASSFPRTTIQYF
TRBV5-6,TRBJ2-3,CASSLSGSSTDTQYF
TRBV5-1,TRBJ2-4,CASSLIGTGMRAKNIQYF
TRBV6-5,TRBJ2-1,CASTRAGGPNEQFF
TRBV6-5,TRBJ1-1,CASSGSGTVNTEAFF
TRBV9,TRBJ2-5,CASSGTSGKETQYF
TRBV6-1,TRBJ2-3,CASSELVGGPTDTQYF
TRBV9,TRBJ1-1,CASSAPSGTGWTEAFF